This T cell receptor (beta chain) appears in the sequencing data of a study of persistence of HIV-infected CD4 T cells. A remark on this clone: Its antigen is not known. Other DNA sequences of this sample code for an identical CDR3.

The germline V and J ends were trimmed by 2 bases and 0 bases, with 8 bases remaining between them. Germline V gene lookup returns CDR1 SEHNR and CDR2 FQNEAQ (reference sequence). The CDR3 has 15 residues. Lysates of CMV-infected fibroblasts at 10 ug/mL stimulated these cells. Responding CD4+ T cells were sorted by upregulation of both CD40 ligand and CD69. Anti-CD28/CD49d costimulation, CD40-blocking antibody and enfuvirtide were given to CD8-depleted PBMCs for 18 hours. Findings of the study overall: Degenerate expanded CDR3beta sequences were enriched among CMV- and Gag-responding cells.

Sequencing used immunoSEQ version 4 in survey mode. Assay: immunoSEQ multiplex PCR; the TCRdb copy retains only in-frame clones and omits some. The top ten hold around 40% of the sample, which has under 7,000 clones, around 60% seen once. The source material was CD4+ T cells sorted from PBMCs after approximately 19-hour stimulation, sampled from a patient who received antiretroviral therapy. This chain links TRBV7-9 with TRBJ1-5; D remains unclear. This TCR was sampled from an adult man with HIV who was CMV-seropositive. The CDR3 here is CASSLSGGSNQPQHF. CDR3 bases: TGTGCCAGCAGCTTATCGGGAGGTAGCAATCAGCCCCAGCATTTT.